These 3 T cell receptor beta chains were sequenced from one sample in a study of follicular helper T cells after annual influenza vaccination. Clones were sequenced by immunoSEQ multiplex PCR, and TCRdb holds only the in-frame ones, with some missing. The sample lists a few thousand clones, 82% occurring once. The time point denotes: 2014-2015 season, 7 days after vaccination. The material was CXCR5- memory CD4+ T cells sorted from blood, obtained 7 days after influenza vaccination. These receptors were obtained from an adult who received the influenza vaccine.

The genes are TRBV7-6 and TRBJ2-5; D ambiguous. Germline V lookup: CDR1 SGHVS, CDR2 FNYEAQ. V gave up 1 base and J gave up 7 bases, with 7 bases separating them. The CDR3 is made up of 12 amino acids. CDR3 loop: CASSLGVGTQYF. CDR3 coding DNA: TGTGCCAGCAGCTTAGGGGTAGGGACCCAGTACTTC.

The chain recombines TRBV11-2 with TRBJ2-5; D gene unclear. The CDR3 loop spans 11 amino acids. Per the germline V gene, CDR1 is SGHAT and CDR2 is FQNNGV. V lost 3 bases, J lost 5 bases, and 4 bases lay in between. DNA of the CDR3: TGTGCCAGCAGCTTCATGGAGACCCAGTACTTC. Translation gives CASSFMETQYF.

V is TRBV30 and J is TRBJ2-2; 8 nucleotides align to TRBD1. This CDR3 spans 14 amino acids. The J segment lost 1 base and the V segment lost 3 bases, leaving 1 base of the junction unmatched. Germline lookup yields CDR1 GTSNPN and CDR2 SVGIG (reference sequence). CDR3 coding DNA: TGTGCCTGGAGACAGGGGGGGAACACCGGGGAGCTGTTTTTT. Translation gives CAWRQGGNTGELFF.